This T cell receptor (beta chain) comes out of a study of blood T cell repertoires in COVID-19. The CDR3 covers 15 residues. The junction had 6 bases not matched to a gene; V was cut back by 4 bases and J by 5 bases. Germline V CDR1 and CDR2: SGHRS, YFSETQ. Assay used: immunoSEQ multiplex PCR; TCRdb lists only in-frame clones, some missing. Of around 260,000 clones in the sample, about 90% are singletons; the top ten hold around 2.6%. Source material: peripheral blood. The TCR was taken from a person between 18 and 30 years old with COVID-19, enrolled during active disease. This sequence joins TRBV5-1 and TRBJ2-7; TRBD2 matches at 13 bases. The CDR3 DNA follows: TGCGCCAGCAGCGCCACTAGCGGGAGGGCCAACGAGCAGTACTTC. Its translation is CASSATSGRANEQYF.